The entry below gives a single T cell receptor beta chain sequence along with its context. V lost 9 bases, J lost 0 bases, and 11 bases stayed unmatched. The germline V gene has CDR1 SGHRS and CDR2 YFSETQ. CDR3 length: 16 amino acids. TCRdb's table, derived via immunoSEQ multiplex PCR, lists solely in-frame clones and lacks some. The table shows over 95,000 clones, with roughly 90% occurring only once. The data stem from a study of T cell responses to AZD1222 COVID-19 vaccine. This specimen consisted of peripheral blood, obtained 28 days after the second AZD1222 dose. The sequence was obtained from an adult who received the AZD1222 COVID-19 vaccine. The V call is TRBV5-1, the J call TRBJ1-1, with 10 bases aligning to TRBD1. This CDR3 is CATATGTGVMNTEAFF. DNA of the CDR3: TGCGCCACCGCTACCGGGACAGGGGTCATGAACACTGAAGCTTTCTTT.